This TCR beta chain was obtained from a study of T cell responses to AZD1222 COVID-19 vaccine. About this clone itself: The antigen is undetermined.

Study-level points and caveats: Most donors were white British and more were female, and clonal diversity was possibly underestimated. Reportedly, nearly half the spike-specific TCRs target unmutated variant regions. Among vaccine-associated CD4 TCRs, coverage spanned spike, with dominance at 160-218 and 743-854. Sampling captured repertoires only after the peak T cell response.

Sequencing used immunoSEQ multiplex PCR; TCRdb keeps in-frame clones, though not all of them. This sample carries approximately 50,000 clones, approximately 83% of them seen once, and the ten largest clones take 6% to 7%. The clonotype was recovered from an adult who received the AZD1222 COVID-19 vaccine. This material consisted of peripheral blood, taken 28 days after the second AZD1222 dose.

The CDR3 region is CASSQDLFTTANTGELFF. The DNA for the CDR3 is TGTGCCAGCAGCCAAGATCTATTCACTACCGCGAACACCGGGGAGCTGTTTTTT. The chain is built from TRBV3-1 (or the pseudogene TRBV3-2) and TRBJ2-2; D not certain. The CDR3 loop spans 18 amino acids. Trimming left V 0 bases short and J 0 bases short, with 14 bases between. Germline values: CDR1 LGHDT, CDR2 YNNKEL (reference sequence).